This T cell receptor beta chain originates from a study of blood T cell repertoires in COVID-19. Whole-study context: COVID-19 samples collected from the United States, Italy and Spain covered acute and convalescent phases.

Clones were read by immunoSEQ multiplex PCR, and TCRdb kept only the in-frame ones, dropping some. The sample records about 130,000 clones, around 86% being singletons. This CDR3 is 15 amino acids long. CDR1 is SGHTS and CDR2 is YDEGEE in the germline V gene. V shed 7 bases and J 1 base; nucleotides not matched to a gene: 7. V and J are TRBV5-8 and TRBJ1-5; 8 bases map to TRBD1. The sequence derives from a woman in her 50s who had recovered from COVID-19. Material: peripheral blood. Written as DNA, the CDR3 is TGTGCCAGCGGTTTTAGGACAGGGAGCAATCAGCCCCAGCATTTT. Amino acid sequence: CASGFRTGSNQPQHF.